A selection of T cell receptor beta chains follows, all from one sample in a study of PD-1 blockade in classical Hodgkin lymphoma. Sequenced by immunoSEQ multiplex PCR; TCRdb stores in-frame clones only, minus some. The sample holds about 23,000 clones, around 80% seen once. Sequencing used peripheral blood mononuclear cells (PBMCs), obtained before the second cycle of nivolumab. The receptors stem from a human donor with classical Hodgkin lymphoma. Each CDR3 is given with its conserved first and last residue. The D gene is left open where the match is weak. Clone size appears in some rows only: once, few, many, or a class for an expanded clone.

TRBV7-9,TRBD1,once,TRBJ2-4,TGTGCCAGCAGCTTAGCCTCGGGACAGGGGGGGATAAGTCAGCAGTACTTC,CASSLASGQGGISQQYF
TRBV28,TRBD2,.,TRBJ2-2,TGTGCCAGCAGTCGATCACTAGCGGGAGTGAGGAATCCCGGGGAGCTGTTTTTT,CASSRSLAGVRNPGELFF
TRBV7-8,TRBD2,.,TRBJ2-3,TGTGCCAGCAGCCCTCGGACTAGCGGGAGTGGCACAGATACGCAGTATTTT,CASSPRTSGSGTDTQYF
TRBV6-1,TRBD2,.,TRBJ2-7,TGTGCCAGCAGTTCCAGCGGGAGGGTTTACGAGCAGTACTTC,CASSSSGRVYEQYF
TRBV6-5,.,.,TRBJ2-7,TGTGCCAGCAGTTATAGGCCTCCCTACGAGCAGTACTTC,CASSYRPPYEQYF
TRBV5-1,TRBD2,.,TRBJ2-7,TGCGCCAGCAGCTTGGGACTAGCGGGAGCTTTCGAGCAGTACTTC,CASSLGLAGAFEQYF
TRBV2,.,once,TRBJ1-3,TGTGCCAGCAGTCTCGGATGGGGCACCATATATTTT,CASSLGWGTIYF
TRBV5-1,.,.,TRBJ2-2,TGCGCCAGCAGCTTTGGCCCTTCCCCGAACACCGGGGAGCTGTTTTTT,CASSFGPSPNTGELFF
TRBV29-1,.,.,TRBJ2-1,TGCAGCGCGGTAGGGAGGACTGAGCAGTTCTTC,CSAVGRTEQFF
TRBV4-1,TRBD2,.,TRBJ2-5,TGCGCCAGCAGCCAATCCAATAGCGGGAGCGGTGAGACCCAGTACTTC,CASSQSNSGSGETQYF
TRBV6-1,.,.,TRBJ1-1,TGTGCCAGCCGGGGAGGGATGAACACTGAAGCTTTCTTT,CASRGGMNTEAFF
TRBV19,.,.,TRBJ2-3,TGTGCCAGTACCCTCGGACCTACCACCACAGATACGCAGTATTTT,CASTLGPTTTDTQYF
TRBV27,.,.,TRBJ2-1,TGTGCCAGCAAAACAGCGGGTGCTTCCAATGAGCAGTTCTTC,CASKTAGASNEQFF
TRBV6-1,TRBD1,.,TRBJ1-2,TGTGCCAGCAGTGAAGCGCAGGGGGCTGATGGCTACACCTTC,CASSEAQGADGYTF
TRBV7-9,.,.,TRBJ2-1,TGTGCCAGCAGCTTAGGTTCCCAGGGGCCCGGCAATGAGCAGTTCTTC,CASSLGSQGPGNEQFF
TRBV25-1,.,.,TRBJ1-2,TGTGCCAGCAGTGCAGCCACACAGGGCGGCTACACCTTC,CASSAATQGGYTF
TRBV19,TRBD1,.,TRBJ2-5,TGTGCCAGTAGTAGTGTGGGGGACAGGGGAATGGAGACCCAGTACTTC,CASSSVGDRGMETQYF
TRBV7-9,.,.,TRBJ2-2,TGTGCCGGAACGGGGGCCACCGGGGAGCTGTTTTTT,CAGTGATGELFF
TRBV19,TRBD2,.,TRBJ2-1,TGTGCCAGTAGTAGGAGCGGGAGTGTATCCAATGAGCAGTTCTTC,CASSRSGSVSNEQFF
TRBV28,TRBD1,.,TRBJ2-3,TGTGCCAGCAGTTTATCAACAGGGGGTGGCACAGATACGCAGTATTTT,CASSLSTGGGTDTQYF
TRBV11-2,.,.,TRBJ1-3,TGTGCCAGCACTTTGGGGGAAAACACCATATATTTT,CASTLGENTIYF
TRBV6-5,TRBD1,.,TRBJ2-7,TGTGCCAGCAGCCGACAGGGAGAAGGCGAGCAGTACTTC,CASSRQGEGEQYF
TRBV28,TRBD1,.,TRBJ2-1,TGTGCCAGCAGCCGCAGACAGGGGACCAGCTACAATGAGCAGTTCTTC,CASSRRQGTSYNEQFF
TRBV7-9,TRBD1,once,TRBJ1-2,TGTGCCAGCAGCTTGGGGGACAGCAACTATGGCTACACCTTC,CASSLGDSNYGYTF
TRBV7-9,.,.,TRBJ2-2,TGTGCCAGCAGCCCTCCCGGGACACCGACCGGGGAGCTGTTTTTT,CASSPPGTPTGELFF
TRBV28,TRBD1,medium-sized,TRBJ2-7,TGTGCCAGCAGTACCGGGACAGGGGTCCACGAGCAGTACTTC,CASSTGTGVHEQYF
TRBV6-6,TRBD2,once,TRBJ2-2,TGTGCCAGCAGTTACCCGGGACTAGCGGGAAGTGGGGAGCTGTTTTTT,CASSYPGLAGSGELFF
TRBV28,.,.,TRBJ1-5,TGTGCCAGCAGTCGTGATAATAGCAATCAGCCCCAGCATTTT,CASSRDNSNQPQHF
TRBV10-3,.,few,TRBJ1-1,TGTGCCATCAGTGGGTGGGGGAACACTGAAGCTTTCTTT,CAISGWGNTEAFF
TRBV5-1,.,.,TRBJ1-2,TGCGCCAGCAGCTCAGGGCCCTCCGATGCGGGCTACACCTTC,CASSSGPSDAGYTF
TRBV4-2,TRBD1,once,TRBJ2-1,TGTGCCAGCAGCCATGCACCCGGGACAGGGAACTACAATGAGCAGTTCTTC,CASSHAPGTGNYNEQFF
TRBV19,.,.,TRBJ2-6,TGTGCCAGTACTTACTCTGGGACATCAATCTCTGGGGCCAACGTCCTGACTTTC,CASTYSGTSISGANVLTF
TRBV6-1,.,.,TRBJ2-3,TGTGCCAGCAGTGTCCTCCCTAGCTCCAGCACAGATACGCAGTATTTT,CASSVLPSSSTDTQYF
TRBV19,.,.,TRBJ2-1,TGTGCCAGTAGTAATCGGGCTAGATTTTCCGATGAGCAGTTCTTC,CASSNRARFSDEQFF
TRBV5-4,.,.,TRBJ2-7,TGTGCCAGCGCACGGGACTTACTCTACGAGCAGTACTTC,CASARDLLYEQYF
TRBV28,.,few,TRBJ1-1,TGTGCCACCCGCGGATCGGGCACTGAAGCTTTCTTT,CATRGSGTEAFF
TRBV19,.,few,TRBJ1-1,TGTGCCAGTAGTATTGGGTATATGAACACTGAAGCTTTCTTT,CASSIGYMNTEAFF
TRBV6-6,TRBD1,once,TRBJ2-7,TGTGCCAGCAGAGGGGGGACAGGGCCTGAGTACGAGCAGTACTTC,CASRGGTGPEYEQYF
TRBV27,TRBD1,.,TRBJ2-2,TGTGCCAGCAGTTCCACCAGGGGGCCCGGGGAGCTGTTTTTT,CASSSTRGPGELFF
TRBV4-1,.,.,TRBJ2-1,TGCGCCAGCAGCCAAGATCCCCAGGGCTCCTACAATGAGCAGTTCTTC,CASSQDPQGSYNEQFF
TRBV7-9,TRBD2,.,TRBJ2-7,TGTGCCAGCAGTTATTCACAGCAGGACCTCACCGGGAGGGAGCAGTACTTC,CASSYSQQDLTGREQYF
TRBV13,TRBD2,.,TRBJ2-7,TGTGCCAGCAGCGTAGCGGGGTTTTCGGGGGGGATATACCCAGGGTACGAGCAGTACTTC,CASSVAGFSGGIYPGYEQYF
TRBV6-1,.,.,TRBJ1-2,TGTGCCAGCAGTACAGCGATTAACTATGGCTACACCTTC,CASSTAINYGYTF
TRBV19,TRBD1,.,TRBJ1-5,TGTGCCAGTAGTATCGGACAGGGCGATCAGCCCCAGCATTTT,CASSIGQGDQPQHF
TRBV2,.,.,TRBJ1-5,TGTGCCAGCAGTGAAGTTAGAACAGGTACATTCAATCAGCCCCAGCATTTT,CASSEVRTGTFNQPQHF
TRBV7-9,.,.,TRBJ2-1,TGTGCCAGCAGCTCACAGGCCTACAATGAGCAGTTCTTC,CASSSQAYNEQFF
TRBV9,.,few,TRBJ1-3,TGTGCCAGCAGCCCGCTGGTCCGCTACTCTGGAAACACCATATATTTT,CASSPLVRYSGNTIYF
TRBV5-1,TRBD2,.,TRBJ2-7,TGCGCCAGCACACCACGGACTAGCGGGAGGTACGAGCAGTACTTC,CASTPRTSGRYEQYF